These 7 T cell receptor beta chains share one sample of origin, sequenced in a study of T cell changes during pregnancy in multiple sclerosis. Profiled with immunoSEQ multiplex PCR; TCRdb holds only in-frame clones, not every one. The sample holds over 50,000 clones, roughly 93% seen once. Material: peripheral blood, obtained in the second trimester of pregnancy. These receptors came from a female donor with multiple sclerosis, enrolled in a pregnancy study.

This chain connects TRBV10-3 to TRBJ1-1; 12 bases are shared with TRBD1. Germline V gives CDR1 ENHRY, CDR2 SYGVKD. CDR3 size: 17 residues. V lost 5 bases to trimming and J lost 0 bases; unmatched junction nucleotides: 7. In DNA, the CDR3 is TGTGCCATCAGTACCTCGGGACAGGGGGCTTTGAACACTGAAGCTTTCTTT. Translated: CAISTSGQGALNTEAFF.

In this sample, this clone turned up once. This rearrangement joins TRBV7-2 to TRBJ1-1; D uncertain. This CDR3 spans 14 amino acids. The V end was cut by 1 base, the J end by 0 bases, with 6 bases between. Germline CDR1 and CDR2: SGHTA and FQGNSA. CDR3 in amino acids: CASSLDRLNTEAFF. The CDR3 nucleotides are TGTGCCAGCAGCTTAGACAGACTGAACACTGAAGCTTTCTTT.

The V and J genes are TRBV28 and TRBJ1-5; maybe TRBD1 (5 bases). The CDR3 spans 16 residues. Between the trimmed V and J ends, which lost 7 bases and 1 base, there was a span of 17 bases. Germline V lookup: CDR1 MDHEN, CDR2 SYDVKM. The CDR3 loop reads CASIGRGSWSNQPQHF. The CDR3 bases are TGTGCCAGCATTGGAAGGGGCTCGTGGAGCAATCAGCCCCAGCATTTT. Full variable domain (missing parts from reference TRBV28 and TRBJ1-5): DVKVTQSSRYLVKRTGEKVFLECVQDMDHENMFWYRQDPGLGLRLIYFSYDVKMKEKGDIPEGYSVSREKKERFSLILESASTNQTSMYLCASIGRGSWSNQPQHFGDGTRLSIL.

The chain couples TRBV5-1 to TRBJ1-2, with 7 bases lining up with TRBD1. The CDR3 is 15 residues long. V dropped 0 bases and J dropped 4; count of bases not matched to a gene: 6. The germline V gene has CDR1 SGHRS and CDR2 YFSETQ. The CDR3 DNA is TGCGCCAGCAGCTTGGAAGCAGGGGGTGTCTATGGCTACACCTTC. This translates into CASSLEAGGVYGYTF.

This chain joins TRBV4-2 and TRBJ1-2; 8 bases line up with TRBD1. Per the germline V gene, CDR1 is LGHNA and CDR2 is YNFKEQ. After removal of 1 base from V and 7 bases from J, the junction contained 8 bases not matched to a gene. The CDR3 has 15 residues. CDR3 in amino acids: CASSQGRGQSGGYTF. CDR3 sequence (DNA): TGTGCCAGCAGCCAAGGCAGGGGGCAGTCGGGTGGCTACACCTTC.

The chain couples TRBV28 to TRBJ2-4, with a possible D match to TRBD2 (6 bases). The CDR3 loop spans 14 amino acids. Trimming left V 6 bases short and J 3 bases short, with 12 bases between. Looked up from germline, CDR1 is MDHEN and CDR2 is SYDVKM. CDR3 residues: CASRGQGGKNIQYF. DNA for the CDR3: TGTGCCAGCAGGGGGCAGGGAGGCAAAAACATTCAGTACTTC. Full variable domain (rest looked up from reference TRBV28 and TRBJ2-4): DVKVTQSSRYLVKRTGEKVFLECVQDMDHENMFWYRQDPGLGLRLIYFSYDVKMKEKGDIPEGYSVSREKKERFSLILESASTNQTSMYLCASRGQGGKNIQYFGAGTRLSVL.

The gene calls are TRBV6-5 and TRBJ1-5, with D uncertain. Germline-derived CDR1 and CDR2 are MNHEY and SVGAGI. There are 14 residues in the CDR3. Deletions cut 0 bases from V and 6 bases from J, with 9 bases between. For the CDR3, the DNA is TGTGCCAGCAGTTACTCGGGAGGGAGTCAGCCCCAGCATTTT. This codes for CASSYSGGSQPQHF.